One sample yielded the 2 T cell receptor beta chains listed below, sequenced in a study of PD-L1 blockade in urothelial cancer. Time point here: pretreatment peripheral blood. The method was immunoSEQ multiplex PCR; TCRdb's version includes in-frame clones alone and lacks a portion of them. Of 55,000 to 80,000 clones listed, more than 75% are singletons. The source material was PBMCs, sampled around atezolizumab (anti-PD-L1) treatment. The source is a man in his sixties with urothelial cancer.

J is TRBJ2-3 and V is TRBV28, with TRBD2 as a possible D gene (6 bases). V was shortened by 2 bases and J by 5 bases, with 11 bases between the two germline ends. CDR1 and CDR2 (germline): MDHEN, SYDVKM. The CDR3 consists of 14 residues. In DNA form, the CDR3 reads TGTGCCAGCAGTTTAGGCGGGGTTCAAGATACGCAGTATTTT. Translating gives CASSLGGVQDTQYF.

The chain carries TRBV28 and TRBJ2-5, with 7 bases identical to TRBD2. The CDR3 consists of 16 residues. V gave up 6 bases and J gave up 5 bases; unmatched junction bases: 15. Looked up from germline, CDR1 is MDHEN and CDR2 is SYDVKM. CDR3 DNA sequence: TGTGCCAGCAGGCCTGGGGGGGATTGGGCATCGGAGACCCAGTACTTC. It encodes CASRPGGDWASETQYF.